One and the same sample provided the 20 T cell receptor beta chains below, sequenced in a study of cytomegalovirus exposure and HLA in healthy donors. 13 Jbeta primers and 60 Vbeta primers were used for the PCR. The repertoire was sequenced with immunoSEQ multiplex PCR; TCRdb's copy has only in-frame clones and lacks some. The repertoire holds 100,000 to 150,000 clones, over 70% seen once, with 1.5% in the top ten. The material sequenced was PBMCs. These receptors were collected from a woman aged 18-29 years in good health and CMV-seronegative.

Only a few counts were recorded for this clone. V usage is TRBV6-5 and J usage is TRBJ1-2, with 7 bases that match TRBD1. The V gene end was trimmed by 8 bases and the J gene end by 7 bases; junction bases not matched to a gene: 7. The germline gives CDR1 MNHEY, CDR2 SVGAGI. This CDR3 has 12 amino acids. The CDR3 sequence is CASSSDRVGYTF. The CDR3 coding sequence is TGTGCCAGCTCCAGCGACAGGGTTGGCTACACCTTC.

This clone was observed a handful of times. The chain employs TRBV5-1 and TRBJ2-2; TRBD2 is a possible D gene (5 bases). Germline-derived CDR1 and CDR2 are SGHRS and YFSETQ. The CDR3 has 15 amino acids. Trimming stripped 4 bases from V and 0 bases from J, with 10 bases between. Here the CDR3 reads CASSDRGPNTGELFF. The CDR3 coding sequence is TGCGCCAGCAGCGACCGGGGTCCGAACACCGGGGAGCTGTTTTTT.

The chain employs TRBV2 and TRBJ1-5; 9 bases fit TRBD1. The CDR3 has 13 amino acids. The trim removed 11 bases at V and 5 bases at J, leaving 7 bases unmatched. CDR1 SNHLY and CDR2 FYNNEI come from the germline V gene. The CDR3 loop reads CAGSRDRDQPQHF. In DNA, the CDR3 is TGTGCCGGTTCCCGGGACAGGGATCAGCCCCAGCATTTT.

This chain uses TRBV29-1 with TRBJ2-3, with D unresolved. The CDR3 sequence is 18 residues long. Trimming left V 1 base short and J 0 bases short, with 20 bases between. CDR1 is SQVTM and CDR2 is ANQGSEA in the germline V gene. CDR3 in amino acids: CSVEGRRAGRSSTDTQYF. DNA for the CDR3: TGCAGCGTTGAAGGGCGTCGCGCAGGCCGTTCTAGCACAGATACGCAGTATTTT.

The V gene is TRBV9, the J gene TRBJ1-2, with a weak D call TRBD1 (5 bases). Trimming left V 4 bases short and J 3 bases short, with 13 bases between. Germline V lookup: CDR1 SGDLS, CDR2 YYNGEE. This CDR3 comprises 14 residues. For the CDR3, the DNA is TGTGCCAGCAGCTCCGTAGGGGCAGACTATGGCTACACCTTC. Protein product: CASSSVGADYGYTF.

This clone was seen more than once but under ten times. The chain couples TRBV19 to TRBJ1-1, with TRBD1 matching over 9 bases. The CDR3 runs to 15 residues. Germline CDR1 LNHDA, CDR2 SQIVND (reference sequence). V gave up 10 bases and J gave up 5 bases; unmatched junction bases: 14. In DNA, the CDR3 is TGTGCCACTCGTCAGGGGGACAGGGTTGGAACTGAAGCTTTCTTT. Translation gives CATRQGDRVGTEAFF. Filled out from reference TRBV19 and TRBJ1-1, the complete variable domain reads DGGITQSPKYLFRKEGQNVTLSCEQNLNHDAMYWYRQDPGQGLRLIYYSQIVNDFQKGDIAEGYSVSREKKESFPLTVTSAQKNPTAFYLCATRQGDRVGTEAFFGQGTRLTVV.

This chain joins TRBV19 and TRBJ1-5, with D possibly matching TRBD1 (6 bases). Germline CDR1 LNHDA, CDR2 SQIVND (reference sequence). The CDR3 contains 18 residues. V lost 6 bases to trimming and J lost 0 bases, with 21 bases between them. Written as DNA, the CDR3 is TGTGCCAGTAGCCCGACCCGGACAGACCCGAATAGCAATCAGCCCCAGCATTTT. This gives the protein CASSPTRTDPNSNQPQHF.

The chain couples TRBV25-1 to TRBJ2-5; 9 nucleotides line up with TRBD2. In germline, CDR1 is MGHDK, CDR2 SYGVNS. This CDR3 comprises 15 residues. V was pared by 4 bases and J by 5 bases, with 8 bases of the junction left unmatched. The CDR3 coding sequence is TGTGCCAGCAGTGGGGGTAGCGGGAGTTGGGAGACCCAGTACTTC. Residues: CASSGGSGSWETQYF.

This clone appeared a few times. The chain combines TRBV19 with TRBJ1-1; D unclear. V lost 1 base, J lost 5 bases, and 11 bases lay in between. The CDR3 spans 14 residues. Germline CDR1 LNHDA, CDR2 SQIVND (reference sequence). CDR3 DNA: TGTGCCAGTAGTATAGGAGGAAGGCGTACTGAAGCTTTCTTT. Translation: CASSIGGRRTEAFF.

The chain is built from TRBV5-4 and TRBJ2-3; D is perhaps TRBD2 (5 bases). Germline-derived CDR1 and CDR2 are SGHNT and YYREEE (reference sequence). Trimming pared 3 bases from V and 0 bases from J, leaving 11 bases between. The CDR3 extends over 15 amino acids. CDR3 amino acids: CASSSGGPSTDTQYF. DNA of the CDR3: TGTGCCAGCAGCTCTGGAGGACCTAGCACAGATACGCAGTATTTT.

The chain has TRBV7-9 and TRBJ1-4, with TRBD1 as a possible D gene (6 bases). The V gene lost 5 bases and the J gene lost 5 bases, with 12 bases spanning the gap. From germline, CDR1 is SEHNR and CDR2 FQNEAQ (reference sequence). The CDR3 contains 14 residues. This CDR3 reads CASSPGGGNEKLFF. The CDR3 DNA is TGTGCCAGCAGCCCCGGGGGGGGCAATGAAAAACTGTTTTTT.

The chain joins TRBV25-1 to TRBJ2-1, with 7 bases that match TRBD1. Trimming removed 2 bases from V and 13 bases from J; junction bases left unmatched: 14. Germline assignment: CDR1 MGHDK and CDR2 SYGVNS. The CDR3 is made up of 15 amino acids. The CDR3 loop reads CASSEVKVRRDSQFF. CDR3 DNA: TGTGCCAGCAGTGAAGTTAAGGTACGAAGGGACAGTCAGTTCTTC. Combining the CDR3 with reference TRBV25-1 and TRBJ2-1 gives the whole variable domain EADIYQTPRYLVIGTGKKITLECSQTMGHDKMYWYQQDPGMELHLIHYSYGVNSTEKGDLSSESTVSRIRTEHFPLTLESARPSHTSQYLCASSEVKVRRDSQFFGPGTRLTVL.

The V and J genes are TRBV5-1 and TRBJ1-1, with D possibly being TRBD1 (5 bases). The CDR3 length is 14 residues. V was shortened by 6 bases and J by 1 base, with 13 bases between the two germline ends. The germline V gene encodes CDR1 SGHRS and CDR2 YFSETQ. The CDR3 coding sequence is TGCGCCAGCAACCCATCGGGGGGGAACACTGAAGCTTTCTTT. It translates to CASNPSGGNTEAFF.

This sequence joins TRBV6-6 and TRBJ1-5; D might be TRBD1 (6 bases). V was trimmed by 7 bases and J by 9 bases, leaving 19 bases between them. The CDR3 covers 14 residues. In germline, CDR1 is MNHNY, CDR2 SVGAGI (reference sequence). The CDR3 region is CASIERPGQLPQHF. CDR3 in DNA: TGTGCCAGCATCGAAAGACCGGGACAACTGCCCCAGCATTTT.

The DNA of the CDR3 is TGTGCCAGCAGACTGATACAGGGTGCGGGCAATCAGCCCCAGCATTTT. It specifies CASRLIQGAGNQPQHF. This chain uses TRBV6-6 with TRBJ1-5, with D perhaps TRBD1 (6 bases). Trimming pared 6 bases from V and 2 bases from J, leaving 17 bases between. The CDR3 is 16 amino acids. Germline V gene sequence: CDR1 MNHNY, CDR2 SVGAGI (reference sequence).

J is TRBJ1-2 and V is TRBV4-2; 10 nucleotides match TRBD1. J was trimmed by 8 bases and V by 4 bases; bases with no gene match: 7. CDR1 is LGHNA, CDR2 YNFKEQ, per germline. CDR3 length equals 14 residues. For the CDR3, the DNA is TGTGCCAGCAGCCTACTGACAGGGGGCGAGGGCTACACCTTC. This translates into CASSLLTGGEGYTF.

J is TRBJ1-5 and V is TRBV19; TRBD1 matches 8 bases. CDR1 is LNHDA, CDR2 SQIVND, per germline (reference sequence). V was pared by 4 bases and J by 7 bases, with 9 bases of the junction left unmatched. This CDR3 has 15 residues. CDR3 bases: TGTGCCAGTAGTACGGACAGGGAGGCTTGGCAGCCCCAGCATTTT. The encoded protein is CASSTDREAWQPQHF.

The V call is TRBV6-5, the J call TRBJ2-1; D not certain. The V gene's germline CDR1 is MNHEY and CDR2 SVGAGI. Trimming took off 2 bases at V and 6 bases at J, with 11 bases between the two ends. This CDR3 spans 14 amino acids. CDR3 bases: TGTGCCAGCAGTTACACAAGCGCAATCAATGAGCAGTTCTTC. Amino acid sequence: CASSYTSAINEQFF.

The CDR3 here is CASSLRDSANYGYTF. In DNA, the CDR3 is TGTGCCAGCAGCTTACGGGACAGCGCGAACTATGGCTACACCTTC. The chain combines TRBV7-9 with TRBJ1-2; 7 nucleotides align to TRBD1. Trimming at V came to 2 bases and at J to 2 bases, leaving 5 bases not matched to a gene. This CDR3 has 15 amino acids. CDR1 is SEHNR and CDR2 is FQNEAQ in the germline V gene (reference sequence). The whole variable domain, filled in from reference TRBV7-9 and TRBJ1-2, reads DTGVSQNPRHKITKRGQNVTFRCDPISEHNRLYWYRQTLGQGPEFLTYFQNEAQLEKSRLLSDRFSAERPKGSFSTLEIQRTEQGDSAMYLCASSLRDSANYGYTFGSGTRLTVV.

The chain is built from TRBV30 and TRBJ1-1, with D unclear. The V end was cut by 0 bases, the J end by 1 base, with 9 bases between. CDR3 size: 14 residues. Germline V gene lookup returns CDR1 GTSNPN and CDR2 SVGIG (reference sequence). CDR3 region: CAWSVGRSNTEAFF. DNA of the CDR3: TGTGCCTGGAGTGTAGGCAGGTCGAACACTGAAGCTTTCTTT.